This passage covers 18 T cell receptor beta chains from one sample sequenced in a study of CD8 T cells in Susac syndrome. A quantity of roughly 0.5 to 1 ug RNA underwent reverse transcription using random hexamers. Using its own MiXCR run on the immunoSEQ multiplex PCR reads, TCRdb lists one record per CDR3 protein. The sample consists of approximately 190,000 distinct CDR3 sequences, approximately 94% of them appearing once. The specimen sequenced was CD4+ T cells from PBMCs. These receptors were obtained from a human donor with Susac syndrome.

The chain couples TRBV3-1 to TRBJ2-1; weak D call: TRBD2 (7 bases). The CDR3 consists of 16 residues. Germline assignment: CDR1 LGHDT and CDR2 YNNKEL (reference sequence). The germline V and J ends were trimmed by 4 bases and 7 bases, with 20 bases remaining between them. The CDR3 region has the DNA TGTGCCAGCAGCCTACCTCGGGGGGCGGCTAGGAATGAGCAGTTCTTC. Encoded protein: CASSLPRGAARNEQFF.

The chain combines TRBV29-1 with TRBJ2-5; 7 bases align to TRBD1. The germline gives CDR1 SQVTM, CDR2 ANQGSEA. V lost 5 bases and J lost 2; bases outside the gene matches: 5. The CDR3 consists of 13 residues. CDR3 in amino acids: CSVYRGMQETQYF. For the CDR3, the DNA is TGCAGCGTTTACAGGGGAATGCAAGAGACCCAGTACTTC.

This chain connects TRBV30 to TRBJ2-3; tentative D call: TRBD1 (5 bases). The CDR3 totals 16 residues. CDR1 is GTSNPN, CDR2 SVGIG, per germline (reference sequence). The V end was cut by 0 bases, the J end by 0 bases, with 13 bases between. The CDR3 sequence is CAWSVLSGPSTDTQYF. The CDR3, as DNA: TGTGCCTGGAGTGTACTCTCAGGGCCTAGCACAGATACGCAGTATTTT.

This clonotype was detected only once. The V and J genes are TRBV29-1 and TRBJ1-2; no reliable D call. Germline values: CDR1 SQVTM, CDR2 ANQGSEA. V dropped 4 bases and J dropped 7 bases, with 19 bases sitting between them. The CDR3 runs to 14 residues. This chain's CDR3 is CSVVVGVESGGYTF. The CDR3 region has the DNA TGCAGCGTTGTGGTTGGGGTTGAGAGTGGTGGCTACACCTTC.

The chain couples TRBV27 to TRBJ1-6; 8 bases fit TRBD1. CDR1 and CDR2 from the germline V gene are MNHEY and SMNVEV (reference sequence). The CDR3 is 13 amino acids. Trimming removed 7 bases from V and 10 bases from J; junction bases left unmatched: 6. The CDR3 loop is CASTGQGRSPLHF. CDR3 bases: TGTGCCAGCACTGGACAGGGAAGGTCACCCCTCCACTTT.

The rearrangement links TRBV28 to TRBJ2-6, with D perhaps matching TRBD2 (6 bases). This CDR3 is built from 16 residues. The germline V gene has CDR1 MDHEN and CDR2 SYDVKM. The ends were cut back, 4 bases at V and 0 bases at J, with 10 bases in the middle. CDR3 amino acids: CASSSRGSSGANVLTF. CDR3 bases: TGTGCCAGCAGTTCCCGGGGGAGCTCTGGGGCCAACGTCCTGACTTTC.

This chain joins TRBV20-1 and TRBJ2-2, with 7 nucleotides matching TRBD1. V was pared by 0 bases and J by 3 bases, with 7 bases of the junction left unmatched. CDR1 is DFQATT and CDR2 is SNEGSKA in the germline V gene (reference sequence). There are 16 residues in the CDR3. The CDR3 protein is CSARERTGAHTGELFF. For the CDR3, the DNA is TGCAGTGCTAGAGAAAGAACAGGGGCTCACACCGGGGAGCTGTTTTTT.

This clonotype was counted only a few times. The DNA of the CDR3 is TGTGCCAGCTCGCCCGACAGGGGAAGAGGGCAGCCCCAGCATTTT. Protein sequence: CASSPDRGRGQPQHF. The gene calls are TRBV18 and TRBJ1-5; 8 bases line up with TRBD1. Trimming cost V 6 bases and J 7 bases; bases outside gene matches: 11. This CDR3 is 15 amino acids long. Per germline, CDR1 KGHSH and CDR2 LQKENI. Using reference TRBV18 and TRBJ1-5 for the parts outside the CDR3, the full variable domain is NAGVMQNPRHLVRRRGQEARLRCSPMKGHSHVYWYRQLPEEGLKFMVYLQKENIIDESGMPKERFSAEFPKEGPSILRIQQVVRGDSAAYFCASSPDRGRGQPQHFGDGTRLSIL.

The genes are TRBV30 and TRBJ2-7, with D possibly being TRBD1 or TRBD2 (5 bases each). The CDR3 consists of 13 residues. Trimming took off 5 bases at V and 0 bases at J, with 11 bases between the two ends. CDR1 and CDR2 (germline): GTSNPN, SVGIG (reference sequence). The CDR3 loop reads CAWDSGSSYEQYF. In nucleotides, the CDR3 is TGTGCCTGGGACAGTGGGAGCTCCTACGAGCAGTACTTC.

This clonotype appeared once. The gene calls are TRBV5-6 and TRBJ2-7, with 7 bases fitting TRBD1. Germline-derived CDR1 and CDR2 are SGHDT and YYEEEE. The junction had 4 bases not matched to a gene; V was cut back by 3 bases and J by 10 bases. The CDR3 spans 11 residues. The CDR3: CASSSQGRQYF. DNA of the CDR3: TGTGCCAGCAGCTCACAGGGGCGACAGTACTTC.

This chain joins TRBV30 and TRBJ2-7, with a tentative D call TRBD2 (5 bases). Germline V gene data show CDR1 as GTSNPN and CDR2 as SVGIG (reference sequence). This CDR3 has 12 amino acids. V shed 3 bases and J shed 3 bases, with 9 bases lying between them. In DNA form, the CDR3 reads TGTGCCTGGAGCCCCCGGGGCTACGAGCAGTACTTC. As protein: CAWSPRGYEQYF.

The CDR3 DNA is TGTGCCAGCTCACCCCCGGGGACCAACCAAGAGACCCAGTACTTC. Translation gives CASSPPGTNQETQYF. The chain employs TRBV18 and TRBJ2-5; D possibly matches TRBD1 or TRBD2 (5 bases each). Trimming shortened V by 3 bases and J by 0 bases, and 11 bases separated the two germline ends. The germline CDR1 and CDR2 sequences are KGHSH and LQKENI. This CDR3 region has 15 residues.

The chain couples TRBV10-3 to TRBJ1-4; no clear D. Trimming stripped 10 bases from V and 1 base from J, with 10 bases between. The length of the CDR3 is 13 residues. Germline V lookup: CDR1 ENHRY, CDR2 SYGVKD. The DNA for the CDR3 is TGTGCCACCATGAGCGGAACTAATGAAAAACTGTTTTTT. Its translation: CATMSGTNEKLFF.

This clonotype showed up just once. The rearrangement links TRBV12-3 or TRBV12-4 to TRBJ2-2, with TRBD2 as a possible D gene (5 bases). This CDR3 comprises 15 residues. Trimming cost V 2 bases and J 7 bases, with 14 bases left between them. The CDR3 nucleotides read TGTGCCAGCAGTTTAACTCGCGGTGGAGGCGGGGAGCTGTTTTTT. Protein sequence: CASSLTRGGGGELFF.

In its sample, this clonotype was seen a few times. The V and J genes are TRBV5-1 and TRBJ2-1; D is unclear. V was shortened by 5 bases and J by 6 bases, with 18 bases between the two germline ends. CDR1 and CDR2 from the germline V gene are SGHRS and YFSETQ. The CDR3 is 15 residues long. The CDR3 loop is CASSFDRASVNEQFF. The DNA for the CDR3 is TGCGCCAGCAGTTTCGACCGGGCCTCGGTCAATGAGCAGTTCTTC. Looking up the rest from reference TRBV5-1 and TRBJ2-1 gives the full variable domain: KAGVTQTPRYLIKTRGQQVTLSCSPISGHRSVSWYQQTPGQGLQFLFEYFSETQRNKGNFPGRFSGRQFSNSRSEMNVSTLELGDSALYLCASSFDRASVNEQFFGPGTRLTVL.

The chain has TRBV29-1 and TRBJ2-2, with D unresolved. Germline CDR1 SQVTM, CDR2 ANQGSEA. The CDR3 is 11 amino acids. Trimming pared 4 bases from V and 0 bases from J, leaving 0 bases between. CDR3 nucleotide sequence: TGCAGCGTTGCGAACACCGGGGAGCTGTTTTTT. Its translation is CSVANTGELFF.

The CDR3 loop reads CAWHGQGYSEKLFF. Here the CDR3 DNA reads TGTGCCTGGCACGGACAGGGGTATAGTGAAAAACTGTTTTTT. The V and J genes are TRBV30 and TRBJ1-4, with TRBD1 matching over 9 bases. Germline loops: CDR1 GTSNPN, CDR2 SVGIG (reference sequence). Losses at the gene ends were 5 bases for V and 7 bases for J; bases not matched to a gene: 8. This CDR3 comprises 14 residues. The entire variable domain, with the rest obtained from reference TRBV30 and TRBJ1-4, is as follows: SQTIHQWPATLVQPVGSPLSLECTVEGTSNPNLYWYRQAAGRGLQLLFYSVGIGQISSEVPQNLSASRPQDRQFILSSKKLLLSDSGFYLCAWHGQGYSEKLFFGSGTQLSVL.

This chain connects TRBV6-5 to TRBJ2-7, with D possibly matching TRBD1 (6 bases). CDR1 and CDR2 from the germline V gene are MNHEY and SVGAGI. V lost 0 bases and J 3 bases, leaving 9 bases between the germline ends. The CDR3 is 14 residues long. The CDR3 DNA reads TGTGCCAGCAGTTACTCGGGCAGGGGCTACGAGCAGTACTTC. Its protein is CASSYSGRGYEQYF.